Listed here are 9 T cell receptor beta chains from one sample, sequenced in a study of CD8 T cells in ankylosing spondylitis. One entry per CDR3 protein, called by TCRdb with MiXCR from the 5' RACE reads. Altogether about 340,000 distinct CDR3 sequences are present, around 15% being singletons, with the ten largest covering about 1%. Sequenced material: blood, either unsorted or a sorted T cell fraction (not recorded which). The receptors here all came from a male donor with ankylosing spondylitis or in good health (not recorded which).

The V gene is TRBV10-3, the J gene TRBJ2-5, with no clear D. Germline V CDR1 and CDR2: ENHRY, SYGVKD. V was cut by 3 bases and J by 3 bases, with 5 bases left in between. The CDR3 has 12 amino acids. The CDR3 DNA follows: TGTGCCATCAGTGAACCTGAAGAGACCCAGTACTTC. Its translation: CAISEPEETQYF.

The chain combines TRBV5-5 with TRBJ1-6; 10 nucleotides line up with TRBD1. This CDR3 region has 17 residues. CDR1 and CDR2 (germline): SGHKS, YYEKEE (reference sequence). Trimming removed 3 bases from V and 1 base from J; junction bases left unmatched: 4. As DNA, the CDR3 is TGTGCCAGCAGCTCCGGGACAGGGGTGTCCTATAATTCACCCCTCCACTTT. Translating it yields CASSSGTGVSYNSPLHF. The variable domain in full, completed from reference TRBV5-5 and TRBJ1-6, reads DAGVTQSPTHLIKTRGQQVTLRCSPISGHKSVSWYQQVLGQGPQFIFQYYEKEERGRGNFPDRFSARQFPNYSSELNVNALLLGDSALYLCASSSGTGVSYNSPLHFGNGTRLTVT.

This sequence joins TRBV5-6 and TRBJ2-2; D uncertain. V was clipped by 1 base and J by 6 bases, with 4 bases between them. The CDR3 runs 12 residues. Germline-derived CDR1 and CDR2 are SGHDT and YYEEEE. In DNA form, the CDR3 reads TGTGCCAGCAGCTTGTGGGCCGGGGAGCTGTTTTTT. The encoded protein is CASSLWAGELFF.

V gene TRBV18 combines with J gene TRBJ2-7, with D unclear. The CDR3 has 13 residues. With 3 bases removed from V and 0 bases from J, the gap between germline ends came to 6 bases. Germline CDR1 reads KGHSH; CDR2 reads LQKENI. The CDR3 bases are TGTGCCAGCTCACCCCAGAGCTCCTACGAGCAGTACTTC. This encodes CASSPQSSYEQYF.

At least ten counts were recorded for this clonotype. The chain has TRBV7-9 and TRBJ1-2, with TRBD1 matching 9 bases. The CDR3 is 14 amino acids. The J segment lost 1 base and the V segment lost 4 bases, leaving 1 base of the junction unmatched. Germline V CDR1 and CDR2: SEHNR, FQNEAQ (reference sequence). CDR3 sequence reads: CASSWGQGNYGYTF. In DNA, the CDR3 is TGTGCCAGCAGCTGGGGACAGGGTAACTATGGCTACACCTTC.

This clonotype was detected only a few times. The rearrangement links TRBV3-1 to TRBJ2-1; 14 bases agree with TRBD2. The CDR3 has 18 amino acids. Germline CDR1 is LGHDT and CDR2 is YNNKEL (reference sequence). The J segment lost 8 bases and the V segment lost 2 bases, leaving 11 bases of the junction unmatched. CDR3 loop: CASSQNGLAGGRIYEQFF. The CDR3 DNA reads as TGTGCCAGCAGCCAAAACGGACTAGCGGGAGGCCGTATCTATGAGCAGTTCTTC.

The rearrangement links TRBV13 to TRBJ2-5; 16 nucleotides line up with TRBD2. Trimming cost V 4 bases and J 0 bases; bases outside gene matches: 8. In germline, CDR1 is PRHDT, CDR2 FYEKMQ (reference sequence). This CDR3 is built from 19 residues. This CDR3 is CASSSLGLAGGSYQETQYF. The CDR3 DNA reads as TGTGCCAGCAGCTCCCTGGGACTAGCGGGGGGGTCGTACCAAGAGACCCAGTACTTC.

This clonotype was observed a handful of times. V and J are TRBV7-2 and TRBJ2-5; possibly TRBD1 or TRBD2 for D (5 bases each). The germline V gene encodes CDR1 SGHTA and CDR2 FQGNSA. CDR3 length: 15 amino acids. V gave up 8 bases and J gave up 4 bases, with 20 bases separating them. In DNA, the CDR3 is TGTGCCAGCGGGACGTATGGGGAGCTCGTAGAGACCCAGTACTTC. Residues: CASGTYGELVETQYF. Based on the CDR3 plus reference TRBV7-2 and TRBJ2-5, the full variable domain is GAGVSQSPSNKVTEKGKDVELRCDPISGHTALYWYRQSLGQGLEFLIYFQGNSAPDKSGLPSDRFSAERTGGSVSTLTIQRTQQEDSAVYLCASGTYGELVETQYFGPGTRLLVL.

In DNA, the CDR3 is TGTGCTAGTGGCCCGACAGGGACCTACAATGAGCAGTTCTTC. Its protein product is CASGPTGTYNEQFF. The J gene is TRBJ2-1, the V gene TRBV12-5; TRBD1 matches 7 bases. CDR1 and CDR2 from the germline V gene are LGHNT and FRNRAP. This CDR3 contains 14 residues. The V gene end was trimmed by 6 bases and the J gene end by 2 bases; junction bases not matched to a gene: 4.